The clone carrying this T cell receptor (beta chain) was counted a few times. This specimen belongs to a study of blood T cell repertoires in COVID-19. Overall study: Samples taken during acute and convalescent COVID-19 were collected in the United States, Italy and Spain.

Germline CDR1 is MNHNY and CDR2 is SVGAGI (reference sequence). The J segment lost 5 bases and the V segment lost 6 bases, leaving 7 bases of the junction unmatched. CDR3 length equals 15 residues. In the original workflow: Reference gene primer amplification gave estimated nucleated cell counts. TCRdb keeps only in-frame clones here, not all; method: immunoSEQ multiplex PCR. That table supplies the V and J calls and clone size; D and trimming were determined from the DNA. Of 40,000 to 55,000 clones listed, over 70% are singletons. This chain uses TRBV6-6 with TRBJ1-6; TRBD1 agrees at 7 bases. The clonotype originates from a human donor in a cohort sampled during active COVID-19. Sequencing used peripheral blood. CDR3 loop: CASSQGTVNNSPLHF. The CDR3 nucleotides read TGTGCCAGCAGCCAAGGGACAGTGAATAATTCACCCCTCCACTTT.